What follows describes a single T cell receptor beta chain. This clone was seen only once. The antigen this receptor binds is unknown. Base quality data are lacking; no much larger clone is found one base away. These data are taken from a study of cytomegalovirus exposure and HLA in healthy donors (dated by TCRdb to 2016 to 2017). About the study as a whole: An earlier analysis of about 530 of the donors reported about 300 Gb of sequence data and around 100 million unique TCR beta sequences obtained from roughly 170 million T cells. An earlier analysis of 587 of the donors applied high-throughput TCR beta sequencing to assess whether each TCR beta V gene segment acted as functional or pseudogenic. Class I and class II HLA loci were covered by the typing at four-digit resolution. A separate validation cohort of 90 to 150 different subjects was used in addition to the approximately 700-subject first cohort. Roughly 300 gigabases of sequencing data and roughly 81 million unique TCR sequences made up an early release that covered roughly 670 HLA-typed donors. Donor age, sex, ethnicity and CMV serostatus were compiled alongside the repertoire data. Several DR-DQ haplotypes were treated as single units for association and clustering because of strong linkage in the cohort. In a later genetic analysis, genome-wide SNP genotypes for about three fifths of the roughly 670 donors were used, and that subset was treated as a discovery cohort. In a later analysis, previously published TCR beta repertoires from several hundred donors were re-analyzed and high-resolution HLA genotyping was added so that TCR occurrence patterns could be studied. Of the roughly 390 genotyped donors, about 80% fell in the genetic ancestry cluster associated with self-reported Caucasian donors. Rather than using new phenotypic data, the later analysis identified candidate immune exposures from TCR beta sequences and from how often those sequences occurred across donors. The study combined high-throughput TCR immunosequencing, statistical association of individual TCRs with disease status, and machine learning to predict cytomegalovirus infection status. The study aimed to test whether cataloging public T cell receptors could reveal signatures of past pathogen exposure. Typing coverage differed by locus: A, B, C, DRB1 and DQB1 were typed in roughly 620-630 donors, DQA1 in 522, DPA1 in some 610, and DPB1 in 400 to 480. Among roughly 400 genotyped donors of the cohort, an average of approximately 240,000 unique TCR beta nucleotide sequences were sequenced per donor, roughly 18% of them non-productive. The T cell repertoires of some 670 subjects were profiled by immunosequencing and related to cytomegalovirus serostatus. All discovery cohort repertoires had been generated on a single sequencing platform. What the authors observed across the whole study: The classifier was reported to diagnose cytomegalovirus status with high specificity and sensitivity in both the original and validation cohorts. At a false discovery rate of 0.05, a later analysis linked around 17,000 TCR beta sequences to specific HLA alleles. Because the 87-base-pair reads could not distinguish some IMGT-functional V segments, including TRBV6-2 and TRBV6-3, those segments were excluded. While some public TCRs were present in many individuals, most TCR sequences turned up only very rarely across donors. In a later analysis, HLA-associated TCR beta chains were found to be more clonally expanded and to have lower generation probabilities than equally common non-associated chains. When HLA alleles, especially DR and DQ, strongly co-occurred, TCR associations were difficult to assign to individual alleles. The cohort was sequenced for TCR beta chains only, and without alpha or paired-chain data the features that could be detected were limited. In a later analysis, TCR association rates were found to vary across HLA loci, with the most associated TCRs seen for DRB1 alleles and the fewest for HLA-C alleles. Roughly uniform sequencing depth across donors was assumed in presence/absence analyses, although this assumption may not hold. Several of the top co-occurrence clusters appeared to be linked to parvovirus B19, influenza, CMV and Epstein-Barr virus, according to a later analysis. In a later analysis, most CMV-associated TCR beta chains were found to appear HLA-restricted, with HLA associations seemingly driven largely by CMV exposure. A few of the identified cytomegalovirus-associated TCR beta chains were confirmed in vitro to be specific for cytomegalovirus antigens. The study gave a list of some 150 TCR beta chains associated with cytomegalovirus. The earlier analysis of around 600 of the donors excluded roughly 17 rarely observed V segments, including chromosome 9 orphons, because counts were too low. Linkage disequilibrium might explain the correlated functional status among segregating V segments, but an unknown experimental factor could not be excluded. According to the authors, the approach could potentially be generalized to other disease states and immunological phenotypes. Because HLA typing was unavailable for some donors at each locus, only the typed subset was used in association tests. A further reported finding was that TCR beta sequences accurately predicted the HLA-A and HLA-B alleles for most subjects in the first cohort. Immune exposure information for the cohort was limited to CMV serostatus. V-gene and J-gene trimming of TCR beta chains was associated with a missense DCLRE1C variant in a later genetic analysis, and the association was replicated in an independent cohort. In an earlier analysis of approximately 600 of the donors, most TCR beta V segments were observed in productive rearrangements about 87% or about 30% of the time, broadly matching IMGT annotations. According to a later genetic analysis, donors in an Asian-associated ancestry cluster had fewer N-insertions in productive TCRs than the approximately 650-donor mean. The sequencing pipeline was judged likely to have produced a cluster of highly shared sequence variants as a technical artifact.

The CDR3 measures 17 amino acids from cysteine to phenylalanine. The DNA shown is the 51-base CDR3, in frame from base 1. For this chain, trimming is 1 base at the V end and 2 bases at the J end, and the number of junction bases without a gene match is 4. Looking up the germline V gene (reference sequence) yields CDR1 SEHNR and CDR2 FQNEAQ. Libraries were constructed by the immunoSEQ multiplex PCR assay. For the multiplex PCR, a mixture combining 60 forward primers for TCR Vbeta segments and 13 reverse primers for TCR Jbeta segments was used. The CDR3 region of rearranged TCR beta genes was amplified from genomic DNA by a multiplex PCR assay. Amplified TCR beta libraries were sequenced as 87-base-pair reads on the Illumina HiSeq System. In the original analysis: In a later analysis, roughly 80 million unique TCR beta chains were counted across the approximately 640 repertoires, and around 10 million of these chains were shared by at least two donors. A nearest-neighbor algorithm error-corrected the raw reads and collapsed the reads into unique sequences, merging closely related sequences to remove PCR and sequencing errors. To assign V, D and J gene segments, CDR3 sequences were aligned to IMGT reference sequences. For a sequence to be retained, a match of at least six nucleotides was required to both a V gene segment and a J gene segment. Rearrangements were called productive when the CDR3 lacked stop codons and stayed in frame with V and J; all others were non-productive. CDR3 was defined according to IMGT convention as the region running from the second conserved V-encoded cysteine to the conserved J-encoded phenylalanine. The earlier analysis of 500 to 650 of the donors excluded any sequence lacking an unambiguous match to a single V gene segment. An earlier analysis of a few hundred of the donors called V segments functional above 56.7% productive rearrangements and segregating when the between-donor standard deviation exceeded 5%. To diagnose cytomegalovirus status from the catalog of TCR beta chain sequences, a statistical classification framework was built. In a later analysis, V and J genes were assigned by comparing TCR nucleotide sequences against IMGT/GENE-DB human TR gene sequences. Using the TCRdist pipeline, a later analysis assigned CDR3 sequences along with most-parsimonious VDJ recombination scenarios. In a later analysis, each TCR beta chain was defined by its CDR3 amino acid sequence together with its V-gene family, and reads lacking a unique V-gene family were excluded. To address suspected cross-contamination and a sequencing artifact, a later analysis removed a few hundred highly shared, low-generation-probability nucleotide sequences. A later analysis calculated a clonal expansion index for each public chain from normalized within-repertoire ranks of inferred template counts. In a later analysis, generation probabilities were computed with a VDJ recombination model fitted to out-of-frame rearrangements, and the resulting probabilities were checked against IGoR. In a later analysis, hypergeometric tests were used to score TCR-TCR, TCR-HLA and TCR-CMV co-occurrence, with a repertoire-size bias correction applied to TCR pairs. False discovery rates were estimated in a later analysis by permuting HLA or CMV assignments 20 times. In a later analysis, co-occurring TCRs were grouped using DBSCAN, and TCRdist sequence similarity was added for clustering within HLA-allele-positive subsets. Repertoires with fewer than 30,000 or more than 120,000 public chains, plus five repertoires with anomalous nucleotide sharing, were excluded from co-occurrence clustering. Sourced from immuneACCESS, this table was stored by TCRdb with only in-frame sequences that have V and J called. A share of the clones is absent; for the studies checked, an unresolved V gene accounts for under half, and the remainder has no known explanation. That table furnishes V, J and clone size, whereas the DNA furnished D and trimming. The table for this sample lists over 120,000 clones; 80% of them were counted only once. The ten largest clones represent approximately 4.1% of the sample.

The cohort was made up of around 720 healthy bone marrow donors. At the time of sampling, all cohort members were nominally healthy, though unrecorded immune exposures were likely present. The donor tested CMV seronegative and was one of the 352 seronegative cohort members. A peripheral blood sample was collected from each donor, and TCR beta sequencing was performed on peripheral blood mononuclear cells. The Qiagen DNeasy Blood Extraction Kit was used to extract genomic DNA from the blood cell samples. Sequencing used PBMCs. The source is a man aged 40-49 years in good health and CMV-seronegative. The V and J segments used are TRBV7-9 and TRBJ2-3, with 12 middle bases fitting TRBD2. The CDR3 reads CASSLGGLAGNTDTQYF. The DNA sequence reads TGTGCCAGCAGCTTAGGAGGACTAGCGGGGAACACAGATACGCAGTATTTT.